This TCR beta chain was observed in a study of naive and memory T cell subsets. General study findings and limits: The RNA method is potentially sensitive to activation and differentiation changes.

Amplification of ligated cDNA took four PCR rounds with SP2 and nested alpha and beta constant primers. One entry per CDR3 protein, called by TCRdb with MiXCR from the 5' RACE reads. The profile shows about 62,000 distinct CDR3 sequences, 6.5% to 9% of them singletons. TCR cDNA received a 3' ligated oligonucleotide that carried a UMI. V was clipped by 6 bases and J by 7 bases, with 13 bases between them. The CDR3 has 13 residues. CDR1 and CDR2 (germline): MNHEY, SMNVEV (reference sequence). Notes on this clonotype: What it binds is not known.

This receptor was taken from a female donor in good health. This rearrangement joins TRBV27 to TRBJ1-5; maybe TRBD1 (6 bases). CDR3 in DNA: TGTGCCAGCAGAAGAACAGGGTTACAGCCCCAGCATTTT. It yields the protein CASRRTGLQPQHF.